The 5 T cell receptor beta chains below all came from one sample that was sequenced in a study of identifying expanded T cells in peripheral blood. TCRdb's copy holds only in-frame clones and misses some; the assay was immunoSEQ multiplex PCR. The sample shows about 94,000 clones, approximately 86% of them seen only once. Sample: blood. These receptors were collected from a person aged 18 to 70 in good health.

This clone was seen once. The chain recombines TRBV21-1 with TRBJ1-2. TRBV21-1 is shown as a pseudogene. The CDR3 has 15 amino acids. The CDR3 here is CASSKKIKTGNGYTF. DNA for the CDR3: TGTGCCAGCAGCAAAAAAATTAAGACGGGAAATGGCTACACCTTC.

In its sample, this clone was seen a few times. The chain is built from TRBV9 and TRBJ2-2; D gene uncertain. Germline CDR1 is SGDLS and CDR2 is YYNGEE. Trimming removed 0 bases at V and 7 bases at J, with 7 bases between. The length of the CDR3 is 13 residues. The CDR3 protein is CASSVVPLGELFF. The CDR3 DNA is TGTGCCAGCAGCGTAGTTCCCCTCGGGGAGCTGTTTTTT.

This chain uses TRBV9 with TRBJ2-7, with TRBD2 identical over 8 bases. Germline assignment: CDR1 SGDLS and CDR2 YYNGEE. The trim removed 3 bases at V and 1 base at J, leaving 9 bases unmatched. The CDR3 loop spans 16 amino acids. For the CDR3, the DNA is TGTGCCAGCAGCGCGAGAGGGGCGGGGGGTTCCTACGAGCAGTACTTC. Its protein product is CASSARGAGGSYEQYF.

The chain couples TRBV28 to TRBJ2-1, with 7 bases aligning to TRBD1. With V trimmed by 11 bases and J by 5 bases, 9 bases remained unmatched. CDR1 is MDHEN, CDR2 SYDVKM, per germline. This CDR3 has 13 amino acids. The CDR3 DNA reads TGTGCCGGAAACAGGGGAGTGGACAATGAGCAGTTCTTC. Translated, it gives CAGNRGVDNEQFF.

CDR3 residues: CASSETGSPNEKLFF. CDR3 DNA: TGTGCCAGCAGCGAAACAGGGTCCCCCAATGAAAAACTGTTTTTT. The chain has TRBV7-9 and TRBJ1-4; a weak D match, TRBD1 (6 bases). Looked up from germline, CDR1 is SEHNR and CDR2 is FQNEAQ (reference sequence). The CDR3 spans 15 residues. V was trimmed by 5 bases and J by 5 bases, leaving 15 bases between them.